This is a list of T cell receptor beta chains from one sample in a study of CD8 T cells in ankylosing spondylitis. MiXCR, run by TCRdb on the 5' RACE reads, gives a single entry per CDR3 protein. The table shows about 150,000 distinct CDR3 sequences, with roughly 31% occurring only once. Specimen: synovial fluid, either unsorted or a sorted T cell fraction (not recorded which). These receptors originate from a male donor with ankylosing spondylitis. Both conserved end residues are part of each CDR3. A D gene is named only where the DNA matches it firmly. Rows may omit the clone size; those that give it use once, few, many or a size class.

-	TRBV11-3	TRBD2	TRBJ2-1	TGTGCCAGCAATCGGGGGGGCAACAATGAGCAGTTCTTC	CASNRGGNNEQFF
few	TRBV29-1	-	TRBJ2-1	TGCAGCGTTGAAGATTACAGCTCCTACAATGAGCAGTTCTTC	CSVEDYSSYNEQFF
-	TRBV28	-	TRBJ2-7	TGTGCCAGCAGTGAAGTTTACGAGCAGTACTTC	CASSEVYEQYF
-	TRBV5-1	-	TRBJ2-7	TGCGCCAGCAGCGTAGAGGGACCTACTTACGGTTTCGAGCAGTACTTC	CASSVEGPTYGFEQYF
-	TRBV6-1	TRBD1	TRBJ1-6	TGTGCCAGCAAGTCCGGACAGGGGGTCGCATCACCCCTCCACTTT	CASKSGQGVASPLHF
few	TRBV18	TRBD1	TRBJ1-2	TGTGCCAGCTCACCCCTCCCGCGGGACAGGGGGCCCGATGGCTACACCTTC	CASSPLPRDRGPDGYTF
-	TRBV7-9	TRBD1	TRBJ1-5	TGTGCCAGCAGCTTAGGGCAGGGGGCATCTGGCAATCAGCCCCAGCATTTT	CASSLGQGASGNQPQHF
few	TRBV2	-	TRBJ2-6	TGTGCCAGCGGACGACAGGACCCCAGCTCTGGGGCCAACGTCCTGACTTTC	CASGRQDPSSGANVLTF
-	TRBV14	-	TRBJ2-5	TGTGCCAGCAGCCAAGATAAAGTCAACCAGTACTTC	CASSQDKVNQYF
many	TRBV5-1	-	TRBJ1-3	TGCGCCAGCAGCCGGGCGGGGGACTCTGGAAACACCATATATTTT	CASSRAGDSGNTIYF
few	TRBV6-5	-	TRBJ2-6	TGTGCCAGCAGTTCCCTCCCGGGATGGAGGGCCAACGTCCTGACTTTC	CASSSLPGWRANVLTF
-	TRBV3-1	-	TRBJ1-6	TGTGCCAGCAGCCAAGGACCCCGACCATCTCCAAATTCACCCCTCCACTTT	CASSQGPRPSPNSPLHF
-	TRBV2	-	TRBJ2-1	TGTGCCAGCAGAGTCCTTAATGAGCAGTTCTTC	CASRVLNEQFF
-	TRBV7-9	-	TRBJ2-2	TGTGCCAGCAGCTTCCTACAGGGCTCCGGGGAGCTGTTTTTT	CASSFLQGSGELFF
-	TRBV5-4	-	TRBJ2-5	TGTGCCAGCAGCCAACGAACTAGTTTCCAAGAGACCCAGTACTTC	CASSQRTSFQETQYF
-	TRBV19	TRBD1	TRBJ1-2	TGTGCCAGTGAGGACAGGGTGGATGGCTACACCTTC	CASEDRVDGYTF
few	TRBV5-1	TRBD2	TRBJ2-7	TGCGCCAGCAGCACTAGCGGGGGCTCCTACGAGCAGTACTTC	CASSTSGGSYEQYF